These 2 T cell receptor beta chains were all obtained from the same sample, sequenced in a study of regulatory T cells in long-lasting Graves disease. Time point defined: persistent/refractory GD, antithyroid drugs over 5 years with positive TRAb. Following extraction of RNA from PBMCs, that RNA was used to make the TCR library. According to the study, TCR beta libraries were built with iRepertoire HTBI primers and CDR3-region Arm-PCR. MiXCR, run by TCRdb on the multiplex PCR reads, gives a single entry per CDR3 protein. The data hold hundreds of thousands of distinct CDR3 sequences, with about 30% observed a single time. The sequencing used peripheral blood mononuclear cells (PBMCs), collected when the disease was refractory, from a patient treated with antithyroid drugs. The origin of the receptors is a female donor with Graves disease.

The rearrangement uses TRBV3-1 and TRBJ1-1; the D gene is possibly TRBD1 (5 bases). The germline CDR1 and CDR2 sequences are LGHDT and YNNKEL (reference sequence). The V and J ends lost 0 bases and 3 bases respectively, with 8 bases between them. The CDR3 is 14 amino acids. The CDR3 DNA reads as TGTGCCAGCAGCCAAGATTCGGGGGACACTGAAGCTTTCTTT. It is translated as CASSQDSGDTEAFF.

In this sample, this clonotype turned up a few times. The rearrangement links TRBV28 to TRBJ1-5; 7 bases agree with TRBD1. CDR3 length: 16 amino acids. V was pared by 6 bases and J by 3 bases, with 11 bases of the junction left unmatched. Per the germline V gene, CDR1 is MDHEN and CDR2 is SYDVKM. This CDR3 reads CASSRLPDRDNQPQHF. For the CDR3, the DNA is TGTGCCAGCAGCCGACTTCCCGACAGGGACAATCAGCCCCAGCATTTT.